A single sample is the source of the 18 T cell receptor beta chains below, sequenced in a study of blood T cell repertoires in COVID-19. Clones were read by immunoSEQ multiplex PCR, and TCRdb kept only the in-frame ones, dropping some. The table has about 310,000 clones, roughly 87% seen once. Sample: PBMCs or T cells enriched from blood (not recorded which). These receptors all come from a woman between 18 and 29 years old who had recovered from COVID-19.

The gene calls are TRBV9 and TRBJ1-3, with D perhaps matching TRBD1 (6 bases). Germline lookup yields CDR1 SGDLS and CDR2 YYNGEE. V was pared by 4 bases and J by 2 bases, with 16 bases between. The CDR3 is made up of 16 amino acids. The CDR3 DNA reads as TGTGCCAGCAGCTTTGTGGGGGCCGCCGCTGGAAACACCATATATTTT. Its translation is CASSFVGAAAGNTIYF.

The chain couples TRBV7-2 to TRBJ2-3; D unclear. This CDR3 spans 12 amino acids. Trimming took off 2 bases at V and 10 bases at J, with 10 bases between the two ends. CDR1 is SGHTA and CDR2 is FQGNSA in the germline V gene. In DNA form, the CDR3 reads TGTGCCAGCAGCTTACTAGAAGGCCCGCAGTATTTT. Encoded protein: CASSLLEGPQYF.

CDR3 DNA sequence: TGTGCCAGCAGTTACCCCGGACAGGGAAGGAGAGGAACCCTCCACTTT. Its protein is CASSYPGQGRRGTLHF. The chain links TRBV6-2 or TRBV6-3 to TRBJ1-6; 8 positions agree with TRBD1. The length of the CDR3 is 16 residues. Germline assignment: CDR1 MNHEY and CDR2 SVGEGT. The V gene end was trimmed by 2 bases and the J gene end by 14 bases; junction bases not matched to a gene: 14.

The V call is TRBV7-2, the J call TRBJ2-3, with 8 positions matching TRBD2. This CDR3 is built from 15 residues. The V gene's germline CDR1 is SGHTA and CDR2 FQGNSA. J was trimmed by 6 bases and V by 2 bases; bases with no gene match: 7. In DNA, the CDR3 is TGTGCCAGCAGCTTAAGCGGGAGCAGCCCCGATACGCAGTATTTT. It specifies CASSLSGSSPDTQYF.

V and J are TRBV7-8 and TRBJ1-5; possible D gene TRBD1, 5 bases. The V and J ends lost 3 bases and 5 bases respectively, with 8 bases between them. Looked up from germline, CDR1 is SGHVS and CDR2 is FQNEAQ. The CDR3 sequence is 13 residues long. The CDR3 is CASSLGGDQPQHF. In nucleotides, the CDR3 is TGTGCCAGCAGCTTGGGGGGAGATCAGCCCCAGCATTTT.

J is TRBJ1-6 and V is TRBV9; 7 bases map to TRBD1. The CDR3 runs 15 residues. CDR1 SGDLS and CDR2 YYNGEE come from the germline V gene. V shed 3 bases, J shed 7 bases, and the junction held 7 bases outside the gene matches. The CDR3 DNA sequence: TGTGCCAGCAGCGACCAGACAGGGCCAAATTCACCCCTCCACTTT. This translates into CASSDQTGPNSPLHF.

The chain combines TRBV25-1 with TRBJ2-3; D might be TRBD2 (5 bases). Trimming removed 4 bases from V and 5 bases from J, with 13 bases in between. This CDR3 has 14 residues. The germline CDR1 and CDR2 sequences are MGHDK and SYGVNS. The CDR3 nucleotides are TGTGCCAGCAGTGGATGGAATCGGGAAGATACGCAGTATTTT. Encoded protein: CASSGWNREDTQYF.

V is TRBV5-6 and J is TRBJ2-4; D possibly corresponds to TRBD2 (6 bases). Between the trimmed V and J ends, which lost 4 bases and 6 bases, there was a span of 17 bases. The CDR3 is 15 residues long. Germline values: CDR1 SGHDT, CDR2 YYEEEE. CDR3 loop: CASSLGLGITNIQYF. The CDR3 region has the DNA TGTGCCAGCAGCCTGGGACTCGGGATTACAAACATTCAGTACTTC.

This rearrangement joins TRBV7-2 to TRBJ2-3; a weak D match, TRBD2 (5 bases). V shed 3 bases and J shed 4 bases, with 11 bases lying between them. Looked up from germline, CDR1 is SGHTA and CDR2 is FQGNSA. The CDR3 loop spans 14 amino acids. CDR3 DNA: TGTGCCAGCAGCTTGTCGGCGGGTTCAGATACGCAGTATTTT. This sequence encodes CASSLSAGSDTQYF.

The CDR3 spells CSADRETQYF. CDR3 nucleotide sequence: TGCAGTGCTGACAGAGAGACCCAGTACTTC. The chain uses TRBV20-1 and TRBJ2-5; D is perhaps TRBD1 (5 bases). Germline CDR1 DFQATT, CDR2 SNEGSKA (reference sequence). The CDR3 is made up of 10 amino acids. Between the trimmed V and J ends, which lost 5 bases and 4 bases, there was a span of 5 bases.

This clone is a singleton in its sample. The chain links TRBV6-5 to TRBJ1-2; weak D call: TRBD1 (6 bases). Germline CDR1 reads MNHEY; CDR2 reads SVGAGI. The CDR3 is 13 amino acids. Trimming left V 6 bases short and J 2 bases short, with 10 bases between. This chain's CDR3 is CASSPQGNYGYTF. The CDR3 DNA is TGTGCCAGCAGCCCGCAGGGGAACTATGGCTACACCTTC.

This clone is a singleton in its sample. This CDR3 is CASSEGTRSNEQYF. The CDR3 nucleotides read TGTGCCAGCAGTGAGGGGACTAGAAGCAACGAGCAGTACTTC. The genes are TRBV6-1 and TRBJ2-7, with 8 nucleotides matching TRBD2. Germline CDR1 and CDR2: MNHNS and SASEGT. This CDR3 spans 14 amino acids. The V segment lost 3 bases and the J segment 5 bases; nucleotides outside the gene matches: 6.

The chain's CDR3 is CASSQDRGAYYEQYF. DNA for the CDR3: TGCGCCAGCAGCCAAGACCGGGGGGCTTACTACGAGCAGTACTTC. The gene calls are TRBV4-1 and TRBJ2-7, with a weak D call TRBD2 (7 bases). Trimming cost V 0 bases and J 3 bases, with 12 bases left between them. The CDR3 sequence is 15 residues long. Germline lookup yields CDR1 MGHRA and CDR2 YSYEKL.

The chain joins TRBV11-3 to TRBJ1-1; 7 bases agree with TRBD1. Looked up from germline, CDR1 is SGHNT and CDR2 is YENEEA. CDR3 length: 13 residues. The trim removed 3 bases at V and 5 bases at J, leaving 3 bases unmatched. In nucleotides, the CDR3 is TGTGCCAGCAGCTTGGGACAGCGGACTGAAGCTTTCTTT. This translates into CASSLGQRTEAFF.

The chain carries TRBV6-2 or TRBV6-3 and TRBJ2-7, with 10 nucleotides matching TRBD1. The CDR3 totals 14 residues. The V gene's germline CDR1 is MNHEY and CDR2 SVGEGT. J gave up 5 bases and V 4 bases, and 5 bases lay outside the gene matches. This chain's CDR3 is CASSWTGGFDEQYF. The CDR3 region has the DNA TGTGCCAGCAGTTGGACAGGGGGTTTCGACGAGCAGTACTTC.

The CDR3 loop is CASGFDRGHEQYF. In DNA form, the CDR3 reads TGTGCCAGCGGATTTGACAGGGGCCACGAGCAGTACTTC. The genes are TRBV27 and TRBJ2-7; TRBD1 aligns across 8 bases. The CDR3 totals 13 residues. The junction had 8 bases not matched to a gene; V was cut back by 8 bases and J by 5 bases. Germline lookup yields CDR1 MNHEY and CDR2 SMNVEV (reference sequence).

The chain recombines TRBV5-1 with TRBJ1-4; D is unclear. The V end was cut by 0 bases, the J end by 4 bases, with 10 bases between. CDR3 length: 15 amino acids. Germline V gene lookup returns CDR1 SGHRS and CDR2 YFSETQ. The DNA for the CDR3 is TGCGCCAGCAGCTTGGACAGTATTGTTAATGAAAAACTGTTTTTT. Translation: CASSLDSIVNEKLFF.

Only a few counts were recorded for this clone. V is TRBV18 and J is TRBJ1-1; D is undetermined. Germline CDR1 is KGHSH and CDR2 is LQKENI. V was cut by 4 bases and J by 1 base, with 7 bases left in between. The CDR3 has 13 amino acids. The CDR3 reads CASSREGNTEAFF. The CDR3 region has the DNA TGTGCCAGCTCACGGGAGGGGAACACTGAAGCTTTCTTT.